Listed below are T cell receptor beta chains from one sample, sequenced in a study of blood T cells in healthy people across ages. TCRdb passed the 5' RACE reads through MiXCR, listing each CDR3 protein once. The table lists 380,000 or so distinct CDR3 sequences, about 55% of them singletons. What was sequenced was blood. The receptors stem from a man aged 55 to 69 in good health. Each CDR3 is given with its conserved first and last residue. The D gene is left open where the match is weak. Size is stated for part of the rows, as once, few or many counts, or as a class when the clone is expanded.

clone size	V gene	D gene	J gene	CDR3 protein	CDR3 DNA
few	TRBV9	TRBD2	TRBJ2-1	CASSVPGLAVNEQFF	TGTGCCAGCAGCGTCCCGGGACTAGCGGTTAATGAGCAGTTCTTC
.	TRBV7-9	TRBD2	TRBJ2-5	CASSPAGGVYKTQYF	TGTGCCAGCAGCCCGGCGGGGGGCGTGTACAAGACCCAGTACTTC
.	TRBV28	.	TRBJ2-3	CASSPQRTSTDTQYF	TGTGCCAGCAGTCCTCAGCGGACTAGCACAGATACGCAGTATTTT
.	TRBV5-1	TRBD2	TRBJ2-3	CASSLFRGGTDTQYF	TGCGCCAGCAGCTTGTTTCGGGGGGGCACAGATACGCAGTATTTT
.	TRBV20-1	.	TRBJ2-5	CSGVAGQGRETQYF	TGCAGTGGCGTGGCTGGGCAGGGGAGAGAGACCCAGTACTTC
few	TRBV28	.	TRBJ2-3	CASRAAGAGTDTQYF	TGTGCCAGCCGTGCCGCAGGGGCCGGCACAGATACGCAGTATTTT
many	TRBV29-1	.	TRBJ2-1	CSVGGTRRYNEQFF	TGCAGCGTTGGGGGAACTAGACGATACAATGAGCAGTTCTTC
.	TRBV4-3	TRBD2	TRBJ2-7	CASSQDGGSSYNEQYF	TGCGCCAGCAGCCAAGACGGCGGGAGCTCCTACAATGAGCAGTACTTC
.	TRBV27	.	TRBJ1-5	CASSLSWAGAYSNQPQHF	TGCGCCAGCAGTTTATCGTGGGCAGGAGCTTATAGCAATCAGCCCCAGCATTTT
.	TRBV20-1	.	TRBJ2-6	CTQPLWGAPGGANVLTF	TGCACCCAGCCGCTGTGGGGGGCCCCTGGTGGGGCCAACGTCCTGACTTTC
.	TRBV28	.	TRBJ2-1	CASSLFVGWAGRTYNEQFF	TGTGCCAGCAGTTTATTTGTCGGTTGGGCAGGCCGTACCTACAATGAGCAGTTCTTC
few	TRBV7-9	.	TRBJ2-1	CASSLRDLYNEQFF	TGTGCCAGCAGCTTAAGGGACTTATACAATGAGCAGTTCTTC
.	TRBV11-2	TRBD1	TRBJ2-7	CASSSLGQEATDEQYF	TGTGCCAGCAGCTCCCTGGGACAGGAGGCTACGGACGAGCAGTACTTC
.	TRBV28	TRBD1	TRBJ1-5	CASSLWSGGWQPQHF	TGTGCCAGCAGTTTATGGTCAGGGGGGTGGCAGCCCCAGCATTTT
.	TRBV20-1	TRBD2	TRBJ2-3	CSARVPSGGSATQYF	TGCAGTGCTAGAGTTCCTAGCGGGGGATCAGCTACGCAGTATTTT
few	TRBV7-3	.	TRBJ1-1	CASSKSGTPNTEAFF	TGTGCCAGCAGCAAATCCGGGACACCGAACACTGAAGCTTTCTTT
.	TRBV18	TRBD1	TRBJ2-3	CASSRLGQGGTDTQYF	TGTGCCAGCTCACGTCTCGGACAGGGCGGCACAGATACGCAGTATTTT